The T cell receptor (beta chain) described here comes from a study of graft-versus-host responses after intestinal transplantation. Study-wide background: Tacrolimus and steroids were given for about 3 years to all recipients after anti-thymocyte globulin induction.

Overall study findings and caveats: Detection of GvH clones occurred in recipient marrow, and some had their first appearance in ileum or blood.

To note about this clone: Its target is unknown.

Only in-frame clones appear in the TCRdb table, and some are missing; sequencing was by immunoSEQ multiplex PCR. The sample lists 84,000 or so clones, 92% occurring once. Here the sequenced sample was unstimulated CD4+ T cells sorted from spleen or lymph node cells, taken before intestinal transplant. This clonotype originated in a human donor who received an intestinal transplant.

Written as DNA, the CDR3 is TGTGCCACCAGCAGAGATCCCCTTGGATTATCAGATACGCAGTATTTT. Protein sequence: CATSRDPLGLSDTQYF. The genes are TRBV15 and TRBJ2-3; D ambiguous. Trimming removed 0 bases at V and 4 bases at J, with 14 bases between. The V gene's germline CDR1 is LNHNV and CDR2 YYDKDF (reference sequence). The CDR3 contains 16 residues.